The 32 T cell receptor beta chains in this list originate from one sample, sequenced in a study of PD-L1 blockade in urothelial cancer. The data were produced by immunoSEQ multiplex PCR, yet TCRdb's version contains in-frame clones alone and is incomplete. Among over 75,000 clones, about 89% were seen once, and the ten largest hold 0.97%. Specified time point: pretreatment peripheral blood. Material: PBMCs, obtained around atezolizumab (anti-PD-L1) treatment. The origin of the receptors is a woman at least 80 years old with urothelial cancer.

The chain uses TRBV9 and TRBJ1-1, with 8 nucleotides matching TRBD1. The germline V gene encodes CDR1 SGDLS and CDR2 YYNGEE. This CDR3 is 14 amino acids long. After removal of 0 bases from V and 8 bases from J, the junction contained 6 bases not matched to a gene. CDR3 sequence reads: CASSVEAGGIEAFF. The CDR3 DNA follows: TGTGCCAGCAGCGTAGAGGCAGGGGGCATAGAAGCTTTCTTT.

The chain has TRBV10-3 and TRBJ1-2; a weak D match, TRBD1 (5 bases). CDR1 ENHRY and CDR2 SYGVKD come from the germline V gene. Trimming stripped 0 bases from V and 5 bases from J, with 10 bases between. The CDR3 has 14 amino acids. In nucleotides, the CDR3 is TGTGCCATCAGTGAGTCGAGTCAGGGATATGGCTACACCTTC. Protein product: CAISESSQGYGYTF.

The CDR3 coding sequence is TGTGCCAGCAGCCTCGGACTAGCGGTCTACGAGCAGTACTTC. Translating gives CASSLGLAVYEQYF. The chain couples TRBV6-6 to TRBJ2-7; 10 nucleotides align to TRBD2. CDR3 size: 14 residues. Germline V gives CDR1 MNHNY, CDR2 SVGAGI (reference sequence). Trimming removed 6 bases from V and 3 bases from J; junction bases left unmatched: 5.

CDR3 sequence (DNA): TGTGCCAGTCGGGACAGACCGACCGGGGAGCTGTTTTTT. Amino acids: CASRDRPTGELFF. This chain links TRBV25-1 with TRBJ2-2; 7 nucleotides agree with TRBD1. Trimming removed 9 bases from V and 5 bases from J; junction bases left unmatched: 6. The germline gives CDR1 MGHDK, CDR2 SYGVNS. The CDR3 is 13 residues long.

The chain joins TRBV7-8 to TRBJ2-5; 9 nucleotides agree with TRBD1. The CDR3 sequence is 15 residues long. Germline V CDR1 and CDR2: SGHVS, FQNEAQ. With V trimmed by 5 bases and J by 4 bases, 8 bases remained unmatched. The CDR3 DNA follows: TGTGCCAGCAGCCCTGGGACAGGGATGACAGAGACCCAGTACTTC. It encodes CASSPGTGMTETQYF. The whole variable domain, filled in from reference TRBV7-8 and TRBJ2-5, reads GAGVSQSPRYKVAKRGQDVALRCDPISGHVSLFWYQQALGQGPEFLTYFQNEAQLDKSGLPSDRFFAERPEGSVSTLKIQRTQQEDSAVYLCASSPGTGMTETQYFGPGTRLLVL.

This chain connects TRBV11-2 to TRBJ2-1; the match to TRBD2 covers 11 bases. V lost 4 bases to trimming and J lost 3 bases; unmatched junction nucleotides: 2. This CDR3 is built from 15 residues. The germline CDR1 and CDR2 sequences are SGHAT and FQNNGV. The CDR3 loop reads CASSSGTSGYNEQFF. CDR3 DNA: TGTGCCAGCAGCTCCGGGACTAGCGGCTACAATGAGCAGTTCTTC.

The chain has TRBV18 and TRBJ1-1; 7 nucleotides match TRBD1. The CDR3 sequence is 15 residues long. With 2 bases clipped from V and 0 bases from J, the junction kept 3 bases outside the gene matches. From germline, CDR1 is KGHSH and CDR2 LQKENI. The CDR3 bases are TGTGCCAGCTCACCAGTGGGGACAGTGAACACTGAAGCTTTCTTT. Translating it yields CASSPVGTVNTEAFF.

The genes are TRBV16 and TRBJ1-1, with D perhaps matching TRBD1 (6 bases). The CDR3 extends over 13 amino acids. Per germline, CDR1 KGHSY and CDR2 FQNENV. Trimming left V 3 bases short and J 1 base short, with 6 bases between. The CDR3 spells CASSQGQNTEAFF. Here the CDR3 DNA reads TGTGCCAGCAGCCAGGGACAGAACACTGAAGCTTTCTTT.

This clone is a singleton in its sample. A junction end diverges from the germline sequence, so it may reflect a read error. The CDR3: CASSLTRTQNTEAFF. In DNA, the CDR3 is TGTGCCAGCAGCCTAACCCGGACACAGAACACTGAAGCTTTCTTT. This chain joins TRBV7-3 and TRBJ1-1, with D possibly being TRBD1 (5 bases). The CDR3 extends over 15 amino acids. CDR1 is SGHTA, CDR2 FQGTGA, per germline.

The chain carries TRBV7-9 and TRBJ2-1, with D hard to call. CDR3 size: 15 residues. Per germline, CDR1 SEHNR and CDR2 FQNEAQ (reference sequence). Trimming stripped 6 bases from V and 0 bases from J, with 12 bases between. DNA of the CDR3: TGTGCCAGCAGTAAGTCGGAGAGCTCCTACAATGAGCAGTTCTTC. Encoded protein: CASSKSESSYNEQFF.

Only one count was recorded for this clone. The V and J genes are TRBV2 and TRBJ2-1; 8 bases are a match to TRBD2. The CDR3 spans 12 residues. The germline V gene has CDR1 SNHLY and CDR2 FYNNEI. After removal of 8 bases from V and 7 bases from J, the junction contained 4 bases not matched to a gene. The CDR3 reads CASGTSRNEQFF. The CDR3, as DNA: TGTGCCAGCGGGACTAGTAGGAATGAGCAGTTCTTC.

This chain joins TRBV7-2 and TRBJ2-7; 8 bases agree with TRBD2. The length of the CDR3 is 14 residues. The ends lost 3 bases at V and 5 bases at J; junction bases unmatched: 6. CDR1 is SGHTA, CDR2 FQGNSA, per germline. The CDR3 DNA sequence: TGTGCCAGCAGCTTCGGACTAGCTTCGAACGAGCAGTACTTC. Protein product: CASSFGLASNEQYF. The whole variable domain, remainder taken from reference TRBV7-2 and TRBJ2-7, is GAGVSQSPSNKVTEKGKDVELRCDPISGHTALYWYRQSLGQGLEFLIYFQGNSAPDKSGLPSDRFSAERTGGSVSTLTIQRTQQEDSAVYLCASSFGLASNEQYFGPGTRLTVT.

The V gene is TRBV6-5, the J gene TRBJ2-7; D is possibly TRBD2 (5 bases). This CDR3 has 14 amino acids. V gave up 3 bases and J gave up 4 bases, with 13 bases separating them. CDR1 is MNHEY, CDR2 SVGAGI, per germline. CDR3 DNA: TGTGCCAGCAGTTATGGGGAGAGAGGATACGAGCAGTACTTC. This encodes CASSYGERGYEQYF.

The table lists this clone with a count of one. The V and J genes are TRBV5-4 and TRBJ2-1; TRBD2 might be the D (6 bases). V lost 4 bases, J lost 7 bases, and 21 bases lay in between. Germline assignment: CDR1 SGHNT and CDR2 YYREEE (reference sequence). This CDR3 region has 16 residues. CDR3 in amino acids: CASSPRGSSLLNEQFF. Written as DNA, the CDR3 is TGTGCCAGCAGCCCCCGGGGGTCTTCCTTACTAAATGAGCAGTTCTTC.

This clone has just a few counts. V usage is TRBV5-1 and J usage is TRBJ2-5; the D gene is possibly TRBD2 (5 bases). Trimming cost V 3 bases and J 5 bases, with 14 bases left between them. The germline CDR1 and CDR2 sequences are SGHRS and YFSETQ. CDR3 length: 14 residues. In nucleotides, the CDR3 is TGCGCCAGCAGCTCCGGAGGCGGTTCGGAGACCCAGTACTTC. It encodes CASSSGGGSETQYF.

CDR3: CASKVQTSEAFF. Written as DNA, the CDR3 is TGTGCCAGCAAGGTACAGACCTCTGAAGCTTTCTTT. The rearrangement links TRBV28 to TRBJ1-1; D gene unclear. Germline CDR1 reads MDHEN; CDR2 reads SYDVKM. Trimming removed 7 bases from V and 6 bases from J, with 12 bases in between. The CDR3 extends over 12 amino acids.

The V and J genes are TRBV6-6 and TRBJ2-2; TRBD2 agrees at 8 bases. The CDR3 extends over 15 amino acids. Trimming at V came to 4 bases and at J to 7 bases, leaving 8 bases not matched to a gene. Germline V CDR1 and CDR2: MNHNY, SVGAGI (reference sequence). DNA for the CDR3: TGTGCCAGCAGTTGGAGCGGGAGCTCAGGCGGGGAGCTGTTTTTT. It translates to CASSWSGSSGGELFF.

The rearrangement links TRBV6-5 to TRBJ2-7; D possibly corresponds to TRBD2 (6 bases). Between the trimmed V and J ends, which lost 6 bases and 3 bases, there was a span of 12 bases. This CDR3 comprises 13 residues. Germline V gene data show CDR1 as MNHEY and CDR2 as SVGAGI. In nucleotides, the CDR3 is TGTGCCAGCAGCCGGGACTCCTTCTACGAGCAGTACTTC. Protein: CASSRDSFYEQYF.

The chain links TRBV15 to TRBJ2-5; a possible D gene is TRBD1 (6 bases). Trimming took 3 bases from V and 5 from J, leaving 19 bases between them. The germline V gene has CDR1 LNHNV and CDR2 YYDKDF (reference sequence). This CDR3 region has 16 residues. CDR3 DNA sequence: TGTGCCACCAGCAGGTCGAAAGGGGGATTCGGGGAGACCCAGTACTTC. Translation: CATSRSKGGFGETQYF.

As regards this clone: An end of the junction differs from the germline gene, which may be a read error. J is TRBJ2-1 and V is TRBV10-3, with TRBD2 identical over 7 bases. There are 15 residues in the CDR3. In germline, CDR1 is ENHRY, CDR2 SYGVKD. In nucleotides, the CDR3 is TGTGCCACCAGTCCCATAGCGGGCGGAGACAATGAGCAGTTCTTC. Its protein product is CATSPIAGGDNEQFF.

In its sample, this clone was seen once. The J gene is TRBJ2-7, the V gene TRBV4-1; a possible D gene is TRBD2 (6 bases). The CDR3 spans 15 residues. Trimming pared 1 base from V and 0 bases from J, leaving 10 bases between. The germline CDR1 and CDR2 sequences are MGHRA and YSYEKL. CDR3 coding DNA: TGCGCCAGCAGCCAAGGGGGGACTTTCTCCTACGAGCAGTACTTC. This gives the protein CASSQGGTFSYEQYF.

There are a few counts of this clone. The chain links TRBV9 to TRBJ2-5; 8 bases fit TRBD2. The V gene end was trimmed by 3 bases and the J gene end by 2 bases; junction bases not matched to a gene: 3. This CDR3 contains 14 residues. Germline V gene data show CDR1 as SGDLS and CDR2 as YYNGEE. The CDR3 DNA is TGTGCCAGCAGCGCTACTAGCGGACAAGAGACCCAGTACTTC. Translating it yields CASSATSGQETQYF.

This sequence joins TRBV4-2 and TRBJ2-1; 11 nucleotides agree with TRBD2. The CDR3 is made up of 17 amino acids. Losses at the gene ends were 0 bases for V and 1 base for J; bases not matched to a gene: 2. Germline V gene sequence: CDR1 LGHNA, CDR2 YNFKEQ. The CDR3 is CASSQDSSGRSYNEQFF. CDR3 nucleotides: TGTGCCAGCAGCCAAGATTCTAGCGGGAGGTCCTACAATGAGCAGTTCTTC.

The chain recombines TRBV21-1 with TRBJ2-7; TRBD1 was called by the table and not checked on the DNA. TRBV21-1 corresponds to a pseudogene. The CDR3 contains 15 residues. The CDR3 DNA reads TGTGCCAGCAGCAAACGACAGGGTGGCTCCTACGAGCAGTACTTC. It codes for CASSKRQGGSYEQYF.

V gene TRBV30 combines with J gene TRBJ2-5; 12 bases are a match to TRBD2. CDR3 size: 15 residues. Germline loops: CDR1 GTSNPN, CDR2 SVGIG (reference sequence). Trimming at V came to 8 bases and at J to 4 bases, leaving 11 bases not matched to a gene. DNA of the CDR3: TGTGCCCTCGAGCTAGCGGGAGGGAGTGGAGAGACCCAGTACTTC. It yields the protein CALELAGGSGETQYF. The full variable domain, in which reference TRBV30 and TRBJ2-5 provide the parts outside the CDR3, is SQTIHQWPATLVQPVGSPLSLECTVEGTSNPNLYWYRQAAGRGLQLLFYSVGIGQISSEVPQNLSASRPQDRQFILSSKKLLLSDSGFYLCALELAGGSGETQYFGPGTRLLVL.

This chain uses TRBV5-1 with TRBJ2-1, with TRBD2 matching over 8 bases. Germline CDR1 reads SGHRS; CDR2 reads YFSETQ. V lost 4 bases, J lost 2 bases, and 5 bases stayed unmatched. The CDR3 contains 15 residues. The CDR3 reads CASSLDGRAYNEQFF. CDR3 DNA: TGCGCCAGCAGCCTCGACGGGAGGGCCTACAATGAGCAGTTCTTC.

The chain employs TRBV19 and TRBJ1-4, with D maybe TRBD1 (6 bases). CDR1 and CDR2 (germline): LNHDA, SQIVND (reference sequence). V lost 7 bases to trimming and J lost 2 bases, with 11 bases between them. The CDR3 spans 14 residues. CDR3 residues: CASTVGHTNEKLFF. The CDR3 nucleotides read TGTGCCAGTACGGTGGGACATACTAATGAAAAACTGTTTTTT.

This clone was found once. The V and J genes are TRBV7-8 and TRBJ2-7; TRBD1 aligns across 9 bases. CDR3 length equals 15 residues. Per the germline V gene, CDR1 is SGHVS and CDR2 is FQNEAQ. With V trimmed by 1 base and J by 4 bases, 5 bases remained unmatched. CDR3 region: CASSLEDGTGYEQYF. The CDR3 nucleotides are TGTGCCAGCAGCTTAGAGGACGGGACAGGGTACGAGCAGTACTTC.

The chain employs TRBV5-1 and TRBJ2-2; 8 nucleotides align to TRBD1. V lost 1 base to trimming and J lost 4 bases; unmatched junction nucleotides: 9. This CDR3 region has 17 residues. The germline CDR1 and CDR2 sequences are SGHRS and YFSETQ. Here the CDR3 reads CASSLRQGRGLTGELFF. Written as DNA, the CDR3 is TGCGCCAGCAGCTTGCGACAGGGGCGCGGTCTCACCGGGGAGCTGTTTTTT. The entire variable domain, with the rest obtained from reference TRBV5-1 and TRBJ2-2, is as follows: KAGVTQTPRYLIKTRGQQVTLSCSPISGHRSVSWYQQTPGQGLQFLFEYFSETQRNKGNFPGRFSGRQFSNSRSEMNVSTLELGDSALYLCASSLRQGRGLTGELFFGEGSRLTVL.

The J gene is TRBJ2-1, the V gene TRBV30; 7 bases line up with TRBD2. With V trimmed by 4 bases and J by 12 bases, 9 bases remained unmatched. CDR1 and CDR2 (germline): GTSNPN, SVGIG (reference sequence). The CDR3 consists of 12 residues. The CDR3 nucleotides are TGTGCCTGGACTCGGGGGGAGTCGGGGCAGTTCTTC. This translates into CAWTRGESGQFF.

The chain is built from TRBV29-1 and TRBJ1-2; weak D call: TRBD1 (5 bases). Trimming removed 3 bases from V and 0 bases from J, with 11 bases in between. The CDR3 is made up of 14 amino acids. Germline V CDR1 and CDR2: SQVTM, ANQGSEA. CDR3 sequence reads: CSVEWQGANYGYTF. The CDR3 bases are TGCAGCGTTGAGTGGCAGGGCGCTAACTATGGCTACACCTTC.

CDR3 coding DNA: TGTGCCAGCAGTGTCGAACCGTTACTCTATAGCAATCAGCCCCAGCATTTT. Protein product: CASSVEPLLYSNQPQHF. The rearrangement uses TRBV6-1 and TRBJ1-5; D is unclear. Germline V CDR1 and CDR2: MNHNS, SASEGT. The CDR3 sequence is 17 residues long. The V end was cut by 4 bases, the J end by 0 bases, with 16 bases between.